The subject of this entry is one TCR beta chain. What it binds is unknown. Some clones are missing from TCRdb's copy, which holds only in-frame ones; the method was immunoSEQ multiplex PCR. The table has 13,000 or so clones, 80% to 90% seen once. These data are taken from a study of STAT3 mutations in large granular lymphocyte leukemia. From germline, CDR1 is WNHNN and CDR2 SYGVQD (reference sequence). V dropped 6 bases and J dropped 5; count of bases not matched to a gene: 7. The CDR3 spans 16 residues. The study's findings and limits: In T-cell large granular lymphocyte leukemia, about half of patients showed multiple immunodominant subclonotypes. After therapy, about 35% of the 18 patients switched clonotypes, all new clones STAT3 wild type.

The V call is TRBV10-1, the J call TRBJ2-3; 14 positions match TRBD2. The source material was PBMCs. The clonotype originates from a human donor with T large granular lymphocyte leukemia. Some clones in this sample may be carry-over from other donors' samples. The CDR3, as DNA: TGCGCCAGCAGCGGTGGACTAGCGGGGGGAAGAGATACGCAGTATTTT. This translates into CASSGGLAGGRDTQYF.